A selection of T cell receptor beta chains follows, all from one sample in a study of T cell changes during pregnancy in multiple sclerosis. Assay used: immunoSEQ multiplex PCR; TCRdb lists only in-frame clones, some missing. The table shows under 85,000 clones, with about 94% occurring only once. This specimen was peripheral blood, taken in the third trimester of pregnancy. These receptors all stem from a female donor with multiple sclerosis, enrolled in a pregnancy study. CDR3s leave out the opening cysteine and the closing phenylalanine or tryptophan.

TRBV29-1 SAWGEGFPFQAQY
TRBV7-2 ASSFNSPANYGYT
TRBV7-9 ASSPLVPEQY
TRBV25-1 ASSDRGRDIQY
TRBV4-2 ASSRPDRGHGYT
TRBV5-6 ASFRQDRSTGYT
TRBV11-2 ASSPGLAGGWGRETQY
TRBV2 ASRQRDRGLIEQY
TRBV18 ASSPPRTGNYGYT
TRBV7-2 ASSSPGLDGYT
TRBV19 ASSIYSMNTEAF
TRBV30 AWGQVTEAF
TRBV5-1 ASSLTRGPGANVLT
TRBV9 ASSAPGGGPSYEQY
TRBV6-1 AMQAGQETQY
TRBV9 ASSPGTSGGDEQY
TRBV10-1 ASSEPLDSPRRNTIY
TRBV18 ASSHDRMNTEAF
TRBV27 ASSMTGSDYGYT
TRBV5-8 ASSAGTGPNYGYT
TRBV21-1 ASSDHRYYGYT
TRBV11-2 ASSSGQTEAF
TRBV4-1 ASSRTAGVDDEQF
TRBV14 ASSQELAGGPSQY
TRBV5-4 ASSGGQVGGYT
TRBV4-1 ASSQERVNLRLLGYT
TRBV6-5 ASSPRQEPYGYT
TRBV7-2 ASSLTGYSYEQY
TRBV5-6 ASSLGGRPQH
TRBV5-4 ASSLAGVGYEQY
TRBV25-1 ASSRPGTGMTLH
TRBV11-2 AETSGGLGGYEQF
TRBV5-6 ASSLRAQGSSEKLF
TRBV9 ASSVEQGIGETQY
TRBV13 ASTTQKDTQY
TRBV9 ASSPNGGYEQY
TRBV7-2 ASSLVWRGEDGYT
TRBV7-2 ASSLAQNSGNTIY
TRBV6-1 ASSALRLADSSYEQY
TRBV6-5 ASRRPGQGGGYT
TRBV19 ASSTLGQGGSTDTQY
TRBV5-6 ASSFPGQGSYEQY
TRBV28 ASSPETSGSYEQY
TRBV27 ASSTTGFEETQY
TRBV19 ASRRDMNTEAF
TRBV4-3 ASSQEFNIFNYGYT
TRBV7-2 ASTKGGTVSTEAF
TRBV5-5 ASSPWSGARDYGYT
TRBV4-2 ASSQGLAGGDEQY
TRBV6-5 ASSSTGVPGELF
TRBV7-3 ASSERGRGTDTQY
TRBV6-5 ASSQPGLNQPQH
TRBV30 ACTSKMNTEAF